This T cell receptor (beta chain) was identified in a study of glioma-infiltrating T cells after dendritic cell vaccination. Study at large: Patients received autologous tumor lysate-pulsed dendritic cell vaccination between about 2002 and 2012.

The primer mix had 60 V beta and 13 J beta primers. Here immunoSEQ multiplex PCR was the method, and the copy in TCRdb shows in-frame clones only, minus some. The sample includes 90,000 or so clones, more than 70% seen only once; the top ten take around 2.9%. Notes on this clone: Its target is unknown.

Notes on the study in general: Higher pretreatment TIL content predicted longer progression-free time and survival.

Before vaccination, two weeks after the third vaccination, and at progression, PBMC were collected. CDR3 length: 16 amino acids. Germline-derived CDR1 and CDR2 are SGHRS and YFSETQ. The junction had 12 bases not matched to a gene; V was cut back by 4 bases and J by 4 bases. Sample: blood, taken before dendritic cell vaccination. This receptor was obtained from a human donor with glioblastoma. V and J are TRBV5-1 and TRBJ2-3; TRBD2 aligns across 7 bases. CDR3 sequence reads: CASSPGGGKSPDTQYF. CDR3 DNA sequence: TGCGCCAGCAGCCCTGGGGGGGGGAAAAGTCCAGATACGCAGTATTTT.